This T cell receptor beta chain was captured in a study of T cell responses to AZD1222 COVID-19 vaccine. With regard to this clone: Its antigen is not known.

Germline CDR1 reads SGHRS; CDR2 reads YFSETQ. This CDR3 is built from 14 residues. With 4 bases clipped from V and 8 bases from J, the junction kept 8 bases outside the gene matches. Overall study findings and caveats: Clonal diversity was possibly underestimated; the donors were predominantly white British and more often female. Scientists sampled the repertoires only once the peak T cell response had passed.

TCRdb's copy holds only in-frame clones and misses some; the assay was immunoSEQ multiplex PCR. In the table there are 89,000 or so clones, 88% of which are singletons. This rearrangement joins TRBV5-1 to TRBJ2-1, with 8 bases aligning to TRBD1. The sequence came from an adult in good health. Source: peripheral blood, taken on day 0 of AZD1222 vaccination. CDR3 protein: CASSVSTGEHEQFF. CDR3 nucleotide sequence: TGCGCCAGCAGCGTATCGACAGGGGAGCATGAGCAGTTCTTC.